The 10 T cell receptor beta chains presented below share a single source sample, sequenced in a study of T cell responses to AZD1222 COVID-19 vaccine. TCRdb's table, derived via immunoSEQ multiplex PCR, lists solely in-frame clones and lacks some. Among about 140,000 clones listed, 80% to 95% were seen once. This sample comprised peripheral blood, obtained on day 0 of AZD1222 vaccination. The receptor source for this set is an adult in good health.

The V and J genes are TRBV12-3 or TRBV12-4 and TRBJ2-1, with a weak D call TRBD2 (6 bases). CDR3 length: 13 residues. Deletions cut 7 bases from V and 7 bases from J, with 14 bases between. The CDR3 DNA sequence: TGTGCCAGCAAGCCAGGGAGGATTAATGAGCAGTTCTTC. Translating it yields CASKPGRINEQFF.

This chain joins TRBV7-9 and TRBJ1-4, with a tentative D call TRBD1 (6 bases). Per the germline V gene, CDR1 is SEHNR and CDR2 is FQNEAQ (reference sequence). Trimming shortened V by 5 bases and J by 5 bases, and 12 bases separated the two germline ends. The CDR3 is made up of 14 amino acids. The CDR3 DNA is TGTGCCAGCAGCCCACAAGGACAGAATGAAAAACTGTTTTTT. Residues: CASSPQGQNEKLFF.

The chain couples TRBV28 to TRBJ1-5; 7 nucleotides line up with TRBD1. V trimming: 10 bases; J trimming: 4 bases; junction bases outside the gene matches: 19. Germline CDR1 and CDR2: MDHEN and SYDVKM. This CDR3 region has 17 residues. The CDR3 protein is CATIPALRYRGNQPQHF. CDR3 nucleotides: TGTGCCACCATCCCCGCTTTAAGGTACAGGGGAAATCAGCCCCAGCATTTT.

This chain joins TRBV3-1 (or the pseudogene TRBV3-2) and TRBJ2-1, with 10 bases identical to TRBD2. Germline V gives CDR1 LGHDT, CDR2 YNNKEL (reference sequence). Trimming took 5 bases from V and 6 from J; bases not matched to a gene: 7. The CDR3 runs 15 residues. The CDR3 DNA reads TGTGCCAGCAGCAACCTAGCGGGAGCCACCAATGAGCAGTTCTTC. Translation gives CASSNLAGATNEQFF.

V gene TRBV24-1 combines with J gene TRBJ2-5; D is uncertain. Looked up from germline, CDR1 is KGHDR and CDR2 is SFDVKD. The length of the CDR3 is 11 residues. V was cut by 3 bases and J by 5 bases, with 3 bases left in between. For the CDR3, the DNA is TGTGCCACCAGTGATCGGGAGACCCAGTACTTC. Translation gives CATSDRETQYF.

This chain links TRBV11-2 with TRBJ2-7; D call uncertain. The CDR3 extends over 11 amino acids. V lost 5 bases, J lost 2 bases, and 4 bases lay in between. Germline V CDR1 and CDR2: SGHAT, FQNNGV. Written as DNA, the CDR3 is TGTGCCAGCAGCGCCGCCTACGAGCAGTACTTC. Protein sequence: CASSAAYEQYF.

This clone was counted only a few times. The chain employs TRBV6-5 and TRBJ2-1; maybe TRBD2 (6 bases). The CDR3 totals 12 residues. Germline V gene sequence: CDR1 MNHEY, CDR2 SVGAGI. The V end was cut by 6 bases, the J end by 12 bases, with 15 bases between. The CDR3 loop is CASRTGGVGQFF. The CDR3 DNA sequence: TGTGCCAGCAGAACCGGGGGTGTTGGGCAGTTCTTC.

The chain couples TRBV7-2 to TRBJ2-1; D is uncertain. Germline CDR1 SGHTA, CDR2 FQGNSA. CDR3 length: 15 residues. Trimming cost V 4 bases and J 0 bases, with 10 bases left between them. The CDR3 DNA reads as TGTGCCAGCAGCTCTACTCGGGCCTCCTACAATGAGCAGTTCTTC. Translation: CASSSTRASYNEQFF.

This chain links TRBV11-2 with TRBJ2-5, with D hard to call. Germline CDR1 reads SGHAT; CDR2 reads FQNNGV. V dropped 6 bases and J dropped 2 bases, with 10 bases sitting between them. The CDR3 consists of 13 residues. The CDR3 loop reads CASSASWQETQYF. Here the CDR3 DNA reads TGTGCCAGCAGTGCGAGTTGGCAAGAGACCCAGTACTTC.

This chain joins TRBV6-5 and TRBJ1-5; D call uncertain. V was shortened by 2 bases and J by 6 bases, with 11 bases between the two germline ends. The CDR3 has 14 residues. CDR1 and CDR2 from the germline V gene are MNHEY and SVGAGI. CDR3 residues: CASSYPAVGQPQHF. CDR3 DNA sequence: TGTGCCAGCAGTTACCCGGCAGTCGGTCAGCCCCAGCATTTT.